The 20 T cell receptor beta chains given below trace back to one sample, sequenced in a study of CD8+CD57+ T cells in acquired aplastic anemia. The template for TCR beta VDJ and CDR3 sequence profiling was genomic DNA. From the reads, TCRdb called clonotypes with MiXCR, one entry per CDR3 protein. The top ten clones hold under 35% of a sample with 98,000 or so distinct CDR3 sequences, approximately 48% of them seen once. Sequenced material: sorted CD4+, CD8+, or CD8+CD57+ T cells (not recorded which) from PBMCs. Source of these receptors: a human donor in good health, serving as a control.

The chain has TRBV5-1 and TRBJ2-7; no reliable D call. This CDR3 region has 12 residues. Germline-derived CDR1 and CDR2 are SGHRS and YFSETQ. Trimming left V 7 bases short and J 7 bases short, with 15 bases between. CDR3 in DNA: TGCGCCAGCTTCCTCGTTGACAATGAGCAGTACTTC. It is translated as CASFLVDNEQYF.

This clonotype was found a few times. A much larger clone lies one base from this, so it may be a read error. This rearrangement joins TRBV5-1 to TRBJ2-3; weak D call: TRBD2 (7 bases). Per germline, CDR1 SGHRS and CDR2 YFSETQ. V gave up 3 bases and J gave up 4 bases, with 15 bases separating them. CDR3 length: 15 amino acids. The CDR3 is CASSWEGVQADTQYF. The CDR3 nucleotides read TGCGCCAGCAGCTGGGAGGGGGTTCAGGCAGATACGCAGTATTTT.

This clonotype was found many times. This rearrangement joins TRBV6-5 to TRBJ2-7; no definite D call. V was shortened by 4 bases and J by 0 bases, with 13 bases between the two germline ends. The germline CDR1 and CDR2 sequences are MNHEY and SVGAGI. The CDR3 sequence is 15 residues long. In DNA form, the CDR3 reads TGTGCCAGCAGTTCCCTGGGTGGTAACTCCTACGAGCAGTACTTC. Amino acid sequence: CASSSLGGNSYEQYF.

CDR3 region: CASSESGTGWGYEQYF. The CDR3, as DNA: TGTGCCAGCAGTGAATCGGGGACAGGTTGGGGATACGAGCAGTACTTC. The chain carries TRBV25-1 and TRBJ2-7; TRBD1 matches 8 bases. This CDR3 spans 16 amino acids. Germline trimming cut 1 base from V and 4 bases from J; bases unmatched to any gene: 9. CDR1 and CDR2 (germline): MGHDK, SYGVNS.

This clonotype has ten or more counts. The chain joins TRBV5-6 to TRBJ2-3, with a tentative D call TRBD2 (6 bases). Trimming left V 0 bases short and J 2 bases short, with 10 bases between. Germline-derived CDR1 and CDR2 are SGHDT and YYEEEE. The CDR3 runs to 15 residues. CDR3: CASSLARGNTDTQYF. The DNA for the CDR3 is TGTGCCAGCAGCTTGGCCCGGGGGAACACAGATACGCAGTATTTT.

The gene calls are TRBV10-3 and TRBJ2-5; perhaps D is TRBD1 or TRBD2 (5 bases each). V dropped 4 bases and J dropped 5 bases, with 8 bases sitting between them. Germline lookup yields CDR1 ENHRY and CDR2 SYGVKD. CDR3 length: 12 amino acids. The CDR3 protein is CAISAWGETQYF. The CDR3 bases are TGTGCCATCAGTGCGTGGGGGGAGACCCAGTACTTC.

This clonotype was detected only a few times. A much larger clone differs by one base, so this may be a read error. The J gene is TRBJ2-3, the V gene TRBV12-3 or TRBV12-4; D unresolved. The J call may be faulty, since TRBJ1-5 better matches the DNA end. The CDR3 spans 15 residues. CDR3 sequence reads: CASRPRSLSTDTQHF. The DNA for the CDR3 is TGTGCCAGCAGACCCCGGAGCCTCAGCACAGATACGCAGCATTTT.

The CDR3 sequence: CASSEPGTANTEAFF. The CDR3 DNA reads as TGTGCCAGCAGTGAACCTGGGACGGCCAACACTGAAGCTTTCTTT. The chain is built from TRBV25-1 and TRBJ1-1; TRBD1 is a possible D gene (5 bases). The CDR3 is made up of 15 amino acids. Between the trimmed V and J ends, which lost 2 bases and 2 bases, there was a span of 12 bases. Germline values: CDR1 MGHDK, CDR2 SYGVNS. Using reference TRBV25-1 and TRBJ1-1 for the parts outside the CDR3, the full variable domain is EADIYQTPRYLVIGTGKKITLECSQTMGHDKMYWYQQDPGMELHLIHYSYGVNSTEKGDLSSESTVSRIRTEHFPLTLESARPSHTSQYLCASSEPGTANTEAFFGQGTRLTVV.

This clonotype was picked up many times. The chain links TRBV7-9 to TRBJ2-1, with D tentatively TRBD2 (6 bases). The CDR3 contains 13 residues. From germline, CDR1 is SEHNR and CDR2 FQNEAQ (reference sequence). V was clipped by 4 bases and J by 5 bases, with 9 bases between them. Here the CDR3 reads CASSWEENNEQFF. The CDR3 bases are TGTGCCAGCAGCTGGGAGGAGAACAATGAGCAGTTCTTC.

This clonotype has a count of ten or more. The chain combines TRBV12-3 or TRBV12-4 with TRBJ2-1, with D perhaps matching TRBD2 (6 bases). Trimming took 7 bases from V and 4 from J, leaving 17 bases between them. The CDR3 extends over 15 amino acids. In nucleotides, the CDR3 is TGTGCCAGCACCGATACCGTTAGCGGTTACAATGAGCAGTTCTTC. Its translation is CASTDTVSGYNEQFF.

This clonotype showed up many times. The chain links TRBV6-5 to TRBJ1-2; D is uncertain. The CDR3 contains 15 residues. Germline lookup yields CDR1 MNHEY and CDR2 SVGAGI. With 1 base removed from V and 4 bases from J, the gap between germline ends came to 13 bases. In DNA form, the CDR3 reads TGTGCCAGCAGTTACTACAATGGTACATTCTATGGCTACACCTTC. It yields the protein CASSYYNGTFYGYTF.

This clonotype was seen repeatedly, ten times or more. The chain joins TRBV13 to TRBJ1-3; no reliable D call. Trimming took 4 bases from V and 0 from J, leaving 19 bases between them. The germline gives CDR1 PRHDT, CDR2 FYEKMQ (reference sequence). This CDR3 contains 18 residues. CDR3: CASSSKAATVSSGNTIYF. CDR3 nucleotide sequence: TGTGCCAGCAGCTCCAAAGCTGCGACTGTCAGCTCTGGAAACACCATATATTTT. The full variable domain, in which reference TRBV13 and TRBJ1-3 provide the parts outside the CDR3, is AAGVIQSPRHLIKEKRETATLKCYPIPRHDTVYWYQQGPGQDPQFLISFYEKMQSDKGSIPDRFSAQQFSDYHSELNMSSLELGDSALYFCASSSKAATVSSGNTIYFGEGSWLTVV.

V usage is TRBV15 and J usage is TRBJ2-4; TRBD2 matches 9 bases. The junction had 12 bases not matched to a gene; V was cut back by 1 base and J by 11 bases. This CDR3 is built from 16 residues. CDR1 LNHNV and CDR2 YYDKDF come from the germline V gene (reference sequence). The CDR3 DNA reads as TGTGCCACCAGCAGAGCGGGTGGCGGGGGGGCGGTGTTTCAGTACTTC. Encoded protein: CATSRAGGGGAVFQYF.

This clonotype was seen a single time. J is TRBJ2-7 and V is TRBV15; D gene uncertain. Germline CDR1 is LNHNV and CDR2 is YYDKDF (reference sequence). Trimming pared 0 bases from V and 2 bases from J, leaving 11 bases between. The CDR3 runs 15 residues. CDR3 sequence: CATSRDLAVTYEQYF. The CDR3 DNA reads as TGTGCCACCAGCAGAGATCTGGCGGTGACCTACGAGCAGTACTTC.

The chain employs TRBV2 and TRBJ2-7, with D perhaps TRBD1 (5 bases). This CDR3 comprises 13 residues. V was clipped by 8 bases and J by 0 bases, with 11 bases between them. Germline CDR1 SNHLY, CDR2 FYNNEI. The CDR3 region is CASCHRSSYEQYF. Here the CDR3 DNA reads TGTGCCAGCTGCCACAGGAGCTCCTACGAGCAGTACTTC.

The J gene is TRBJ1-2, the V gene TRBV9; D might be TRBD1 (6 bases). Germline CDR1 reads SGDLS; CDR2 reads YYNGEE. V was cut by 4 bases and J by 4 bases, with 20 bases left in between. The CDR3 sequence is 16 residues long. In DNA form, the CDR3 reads TGTGCCAGCAGCCCGGGAGGACAGCTTCCTGCCTATGGCTACACCTTC. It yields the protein CASSPGGQLPAYGYTF.

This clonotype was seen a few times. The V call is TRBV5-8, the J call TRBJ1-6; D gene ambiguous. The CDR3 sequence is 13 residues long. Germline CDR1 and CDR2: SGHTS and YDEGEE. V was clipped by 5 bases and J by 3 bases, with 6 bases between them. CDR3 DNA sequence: TGTGCCAGCAGGCCTGACTATAATTCACCCCTCCACTTT. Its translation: CASRPDYNSPLHF.

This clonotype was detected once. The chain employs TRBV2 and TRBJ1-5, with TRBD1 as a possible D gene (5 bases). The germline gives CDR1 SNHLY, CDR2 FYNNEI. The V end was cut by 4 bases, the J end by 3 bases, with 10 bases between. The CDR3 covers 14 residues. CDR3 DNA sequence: TGTGCCAGCAGTGGGCAGGGTAACAATCAGCCCCAGCATTTT. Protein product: CASSGQGNNQPQHF.

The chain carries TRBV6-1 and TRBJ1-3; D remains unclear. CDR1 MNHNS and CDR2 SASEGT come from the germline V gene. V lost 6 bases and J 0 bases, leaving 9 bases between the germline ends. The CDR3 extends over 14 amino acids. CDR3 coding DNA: TGTGCCAGCAGCCTGACCCGCTCTGGAAACACCATATATTTT. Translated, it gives CASSLTRSGNTIYF.

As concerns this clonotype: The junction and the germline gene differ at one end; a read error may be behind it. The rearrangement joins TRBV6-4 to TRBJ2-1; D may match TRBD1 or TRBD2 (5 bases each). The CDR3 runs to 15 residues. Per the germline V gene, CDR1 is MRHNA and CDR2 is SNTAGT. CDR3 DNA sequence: TGTGCCAGCACTGACCGGGACCAGGGTTACAATGAGCAGTTCTTC. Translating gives CASTDRDQGYNEQFF.